This T cell receptor beta chain was retrieved from a study of CDR3 diversity in severe acne (dated by TCRdb to the late 2010s). V lost 6 bases and J lost 6 bases, and the count of bases not matched to a germline gene is 4. The CDR3 goes from the cysteine to the phenylalanine over 14 residues. Only the CDR3 DNA stays, 42 bases, in frame from base 1. The germline V gene provides CDR1 MNHEY and CDR2 SVGAGI. Libraries were prepared through PCR. TCRdb records Illumina HiSeq 2000 as the sequencer. TCRdb trimmed the raw reads at Q25, called clones with MiXCR and kept productive beta chains. Records with the same CDR3 protein are collapsed into one entry carrying the most frequent genes and DNA. Present in this sample are around 83,000 distinct CDR3 sequences, under 55% of which were seen just once. The top ten hold around a tenth of the sample. As regards this clonotype: What this receptor recognizes is not known. The sample holds no much larger clone one base away, and base qualities are not on file.

The clonotype originates from a male donor with severe acne vulgaris. Recombination linked TRBV6-5 to TRBJ2-1, and TRBD2 matches 11 of the central bases. Sequencing was done on a sample of blood. The nucleotides read TGTGCCAGCAGAGGGACTAGCGGCGCCAATGAGCAGTTCTTC. Its translation reads: CASRGTSGANEQFF.